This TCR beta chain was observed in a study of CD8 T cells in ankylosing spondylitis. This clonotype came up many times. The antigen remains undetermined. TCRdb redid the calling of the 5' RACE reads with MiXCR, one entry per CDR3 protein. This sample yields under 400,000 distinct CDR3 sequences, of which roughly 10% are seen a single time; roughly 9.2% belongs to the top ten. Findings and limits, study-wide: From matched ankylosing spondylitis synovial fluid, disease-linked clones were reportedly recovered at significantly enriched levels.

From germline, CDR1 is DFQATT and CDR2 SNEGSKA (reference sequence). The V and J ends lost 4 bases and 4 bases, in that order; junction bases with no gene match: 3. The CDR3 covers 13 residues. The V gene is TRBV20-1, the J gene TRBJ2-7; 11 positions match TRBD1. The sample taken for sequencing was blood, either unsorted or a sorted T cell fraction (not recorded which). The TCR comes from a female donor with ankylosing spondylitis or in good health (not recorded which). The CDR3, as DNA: TGCAGTGCTACTGGGGACAGGGGGTACGAGCAGTACTTC. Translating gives CSATGDRGYEQYF.